This TCR beta chain was captured in a study of cytomegalovirus exposure and HLA in healthy donors. Overall study results and limits: The TCR clusters that emerged in the first cohort tended, a later analysis found, to co-occur in the 95 to 150 validation repertoires. In vitro confirmation showed three CMV-associated chains to be CMV antigen specific. Rare sequences made up most TCRs, while some public TCRs were found in many donors. It was reported that the classifier diagnosed cytomegalovirus status with high specificity and sensitivity in both the original and validation cohorts.

The assay was immunoSEQ multiplex PCR, and TCRdb's table has in-frame clones only and misses some. The repertoire holds 80,000 or so clones, with roughly 96% as singletons. Notes on this clone: Antigen specificity is unknown.

There are 11 residues in the CDR3. V was pared by 3 bases and J by 6 bases, with 7 bases between. CDR1 and CDR2 (germline): SGHDT, YYEEEE. The sample taken for sequencing was PBMCs. The clonotype comes from a woman aged 18-35 years in good health and CMV-seronegative. V gene TRBV5-6 combines with J gene TRBJ2-7; D is uncertain. CDR3 DNA sequence: TGTGCCAGCAGCTCCACACGCGAGCAGTACTTC. Protein sequence: CASSSTREQYF.